This TCR beta chain was captured by sequencing in a study of breast tumors, draining lymph nodes, adjacent tissues. Study-wide results and limits: Tumor TCR diversity was below lymph nodes but above nontumor tissue.

In the case of this clonotype: Antigen: not known. A much larger clone sits a single nucleotide away, making a read error possible.

TCRdb used MiXCR to reprocess the multiplex PCR reads, holding one entry per CDR3 protein. Of 150,000 to 200,000 distinct CDR3 sequences listed, approximately 33% were seen once; the top ten hold about 4.5%. Axillary draining lymph nodes of breast cancer patients supplied the node samples. The sequencing input was axillary lymph node tissue. The sequence was obtained from a female donor with breast cancer. Some clones in this sample may be carry-over from other donors' samples.

In DNA, the CDR3 is TGTGCCAGCAGCTTACGTTGGGGGTCCGACTTCTATGGCCACACCTTC. Translation gives CASSLRWGSDFYGHTF. V and J are TRBV7-6 and TRBJ1-2; possibly TRBD1 for D (5 bases). The germline gives CDR1 SGHVS, CDR2 FNYEAQ. The CDR3 length is 16 residues.